The 10 T cell receptor beta chains listed next were all sequenced from one sample in a study of identical twins. TCRdb processed the 5' RACE reads anew with MiXCR; each CDR3 protein has one entry. The sample shows hundreds of thousands of distinct CDR3 sequences, 21% of them seen only once. The same sample was also studied in work on T cells expressing NK-cell markers.

Material: PBMCs. The receptor set was obtained from a woman aged 18-29 years in good health.

V usage is TRBV5-1 and J usage is TRBJ1-1; D remains unclear. CDR3 length equals 14 residues. V lost 0 bases to trimming and J lost 0 bases, with 6 bases between them. Germline CDR1 reads SGHRS; CDR2 reads YFSETQ. The CDR3 loop is CASSLVPVNTEAFF. The CDR3 nucleotides are TGCGCCAGCAGCTTGGTTCCGGTGAACACTGAAGCTTTCTTT.

This clonotype was picked up a small number of times. The chain carries TRBV10-3 and TRBJ2-5; 8 bases agree with TRBD1. The V segment lost 3 bases and the J segment 5 bases; nucleotides outside the gene matches: 20. Germline-derived CDR1 and CDR2 are ENHRY and SYGVKD. This CDR3 contains 19 residues. CDR3 amino acids: CAISDGPTGASFKSETQYF. CDR3 sequence (DNA): TGTGCCATCAGTGACGGGCCGACAGGGGCCTCATTCAAATCGGAGACCCAGTACTTC.

The J gene is TRBJ2-2, the V gene TRBV10-1, with D uncertain. CDR1 and CDR2 (germline): WNHNN, SYGVQD (reference sequence). CDR3 length: 14 residues. V shed 6 bases and J shed 5 bases, with 13 bases lying between them. CDR3 sequence reads: CASSGIGGTGELFF. The CDR3 DNA reads TGCGCCAGCAGCGGTATTGGCGGAACCGGGGAGCTGTTTTTT.

J is TRBJ2-3 and V is TRBV29-1; TRBD2 agrees at 8 bases. Germline CDR1 is SQVTM and CDR2 is ANQGSEA. CDR3 length: 15 residues. The V segment lost 6 bases and the J segment 6 bases; nucleotides outside the gene matches: 14. This chain's CDR3 is CSVALGRRGEDTQYF. CDR3 nucleotides: TGCAGCGTGGCCCTGGGGAGGCGGGGGGAGGATACGCAGTATTTT.

Many counts were recorded for this clonotype. The CDR3, as DNA: TGTGCCAGCAGTCCGGAGGAATGGGGGGGAGACTACGAGCAGTACTTC. Protein sequence: CASSPEEWGGDYEQYF. V is TRBV12-3 or TRBV12-4 and J is TRBJ2-7, with 7 bases fitting TRBD2. This CDR3 comprises 16 residues. The V segment lost 5 bases and the J segment 3 bases; nucleotides outside the gene matches: 13.

Only a few counts were recorded for this clonotype. The V gene is TRBV4-3, the J gene TRBJ2-3; 11 positions match TRBD1. V shed 0 bases and J 4 bases; nucleotides not matched to a gene: 12. CDR3 length: 19 amino acids. Per germline, CDR1 LGHNA and CDR2 YSLEER. CDR3 loop: CASSQDIFWGQGGSDTQYF. The CDR3 coding sequence is TGCGCCAGCAGCCAAGATATCTTCTGGGGACAGGGGGGATCAGATACGCAGTATTTT.

This clonotype came up many times. The rearrangement joins TRBV20-1 to TRBJ2-3; TRBD1 matches at 9 bases. The germline V gene has CDR1 DFQATT and CDR2 SNEGSKA (reference sequence). This CDR3 region has 16 residues. After removal of 3 bases from V and 1 base from J, the junction contained 8 bases not matched to a gene. CDR3 sequence (DNA): TGCAGTGCTAGTGATGGACAGGGGTCCGGCACAGATACGCAGTATTTT. Protein: CSASDGQGSGTDTQYF.

This clonotype came up a few times. This sequence joins TRBV29-1 and TRBJ2-1; perhaps TRBD2 as D (6 bases). This CDR3 is 14 amino acids long. Germline V CDR1 and CDR2: SQVTM, ANQGSEA. Trimming shortened V by 3 bases and J by 0 bases, and 9 bases separated the two germline ends. The DNA of the CDR3 is TGCAGCGTTGACGCCGGGAGCTCCTACAATGAGCAGTTCTTC. Translating gives CSVDAGSSYNEQFF.

This clonotype was detected many times. The genes are TRBV10-3 and TRBJ2-3, with a tentative D call TRBD1 (5 bases). Germline CDR1 is ENHRY and CDR2 is SYGVKD. There are 13 residues in the CDR3. Trimming took off 2 bases at V and 6 bases at J, with 9 bases between the two ends. CDR3 DNA: TGTGCCATCAGTGAGCTAGGGGCGGATACGCAGTATTTT. Translation: CAISELGADTQYF.

This clonotype was seen at least ten times. The junction departs from the called germline gene at one end, perhaps through a read error. The V call is TRBV5-1, the J call TRBJ1-1; maybe TRBD1 (5 bases). CDR1 is SGHRS and CDR2 is YFSETQ in the germline V gene. This CDR3 is 13 amino acids long. CDR3 nucleotides: TGTGCCAGCAGCTTGGTGAGGGGCACTGAAGCTTTCTTT. As protein: CASSLVRGTEAFF.